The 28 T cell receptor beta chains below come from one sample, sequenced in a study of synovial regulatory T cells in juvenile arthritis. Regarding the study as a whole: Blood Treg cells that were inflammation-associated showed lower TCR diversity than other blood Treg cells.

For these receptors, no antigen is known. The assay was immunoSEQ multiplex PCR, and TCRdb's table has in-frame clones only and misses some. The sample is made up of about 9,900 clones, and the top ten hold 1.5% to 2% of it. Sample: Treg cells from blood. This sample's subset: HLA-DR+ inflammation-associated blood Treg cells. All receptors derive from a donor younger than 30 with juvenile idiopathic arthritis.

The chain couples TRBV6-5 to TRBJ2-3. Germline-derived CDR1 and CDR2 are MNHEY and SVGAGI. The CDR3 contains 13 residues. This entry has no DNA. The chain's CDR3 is CASSYTSTDTQYF.

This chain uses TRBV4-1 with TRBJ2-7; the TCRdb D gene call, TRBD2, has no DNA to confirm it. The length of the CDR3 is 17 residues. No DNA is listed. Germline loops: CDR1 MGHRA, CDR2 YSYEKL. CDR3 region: CASSHPIGGTGSIEQYF.

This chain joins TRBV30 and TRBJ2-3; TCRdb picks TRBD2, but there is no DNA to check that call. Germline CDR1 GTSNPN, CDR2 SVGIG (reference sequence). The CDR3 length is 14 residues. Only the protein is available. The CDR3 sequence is CAVNWRGATDTQYF.

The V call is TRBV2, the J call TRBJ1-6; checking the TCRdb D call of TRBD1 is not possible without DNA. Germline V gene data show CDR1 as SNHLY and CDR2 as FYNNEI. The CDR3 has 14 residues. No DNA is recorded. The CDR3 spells CASGGQGIGSPLHF.

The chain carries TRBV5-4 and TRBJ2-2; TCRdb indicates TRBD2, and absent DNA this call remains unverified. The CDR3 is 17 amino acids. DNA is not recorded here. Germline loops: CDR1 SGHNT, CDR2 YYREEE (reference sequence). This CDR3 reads CASSPRTSGDNTGELFF.

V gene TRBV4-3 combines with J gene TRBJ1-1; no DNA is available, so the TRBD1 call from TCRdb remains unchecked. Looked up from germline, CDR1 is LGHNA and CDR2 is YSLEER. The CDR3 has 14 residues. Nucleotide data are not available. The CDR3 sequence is CASSQGMGTVEAFF.

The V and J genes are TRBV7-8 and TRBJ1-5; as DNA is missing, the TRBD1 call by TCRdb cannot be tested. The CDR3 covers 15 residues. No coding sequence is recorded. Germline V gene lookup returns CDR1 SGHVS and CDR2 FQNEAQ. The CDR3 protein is CASSLVAGSNQPQHF.

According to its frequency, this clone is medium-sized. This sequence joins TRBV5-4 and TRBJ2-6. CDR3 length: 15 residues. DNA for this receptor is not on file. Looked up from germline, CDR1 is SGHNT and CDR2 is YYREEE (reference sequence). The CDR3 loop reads CASSLAWSGANVLTF.

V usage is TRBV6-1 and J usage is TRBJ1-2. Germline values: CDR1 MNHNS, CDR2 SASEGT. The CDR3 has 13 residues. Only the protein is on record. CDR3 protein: CASSVDREGGYTF.

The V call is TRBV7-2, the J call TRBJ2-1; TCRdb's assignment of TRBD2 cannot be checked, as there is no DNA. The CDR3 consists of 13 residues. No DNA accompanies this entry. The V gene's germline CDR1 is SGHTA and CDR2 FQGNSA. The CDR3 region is CASSFRPYNEQFF.

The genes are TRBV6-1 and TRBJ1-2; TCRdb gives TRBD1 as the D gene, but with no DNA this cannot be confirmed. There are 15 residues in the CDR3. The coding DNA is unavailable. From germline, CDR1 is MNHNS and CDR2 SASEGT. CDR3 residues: CASSVGQGSHYGYTF.

The CDR3 protein is CASQVGGNTDTQYF. The genes are TRBV5-1 and TRBJ2-3; TCRdb's D call, TRBD2, is unchecked because there is no DNA. CDR3 length equals 14 residues. The DNA sequence is not available. Germline CDR1 SGHRS, CDR2 YFSETQ.

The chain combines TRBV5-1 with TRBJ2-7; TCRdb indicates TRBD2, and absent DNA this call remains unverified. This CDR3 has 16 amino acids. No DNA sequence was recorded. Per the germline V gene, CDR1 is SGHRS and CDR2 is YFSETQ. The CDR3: CASSPPSGRPFEEQYF.

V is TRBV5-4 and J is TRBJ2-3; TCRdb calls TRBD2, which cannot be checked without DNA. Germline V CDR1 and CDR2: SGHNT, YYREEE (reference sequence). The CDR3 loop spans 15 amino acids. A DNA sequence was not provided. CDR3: CASSLVSGSTDTQYF.

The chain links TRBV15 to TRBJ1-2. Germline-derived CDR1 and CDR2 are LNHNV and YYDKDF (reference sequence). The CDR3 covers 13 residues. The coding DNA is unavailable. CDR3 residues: CATSARVGYGYTF. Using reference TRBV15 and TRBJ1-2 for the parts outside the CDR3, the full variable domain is DAMVIQNPRYQVTQFGKPVTLSCSQTLNHNVMYWYQQKSSQAPKLLFHYYDKDFNNEADTPDNFQSRRPNTSFCFLDIRSPGLGDTAMYLCATSARVGYGYTFGSGTRLTVV.

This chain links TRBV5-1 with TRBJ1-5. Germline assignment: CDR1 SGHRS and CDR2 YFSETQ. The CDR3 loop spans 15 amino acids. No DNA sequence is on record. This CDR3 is CASSLGGDSNQPQHF.

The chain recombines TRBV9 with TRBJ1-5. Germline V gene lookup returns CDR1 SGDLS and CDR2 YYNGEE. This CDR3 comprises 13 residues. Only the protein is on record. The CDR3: CASSVDGNQPQHF.

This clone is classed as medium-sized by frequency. CDR3 amino acids: CATRGAGGKGEQFF. The chain recombines TRBV6-6 with TRBJ2-1; TCRdb picks TRBD2, but there is no DNA to check that call. CDR1 and CDR2 from the germline V gene are MNHNY and SVGAGI (reference sequence). There are 14 residues in the CDR3. The protein alone is recorded here.

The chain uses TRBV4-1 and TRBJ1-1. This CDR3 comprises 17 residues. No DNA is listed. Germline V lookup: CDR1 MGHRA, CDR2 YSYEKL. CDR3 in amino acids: CASSPADLTTQDAEAFF.

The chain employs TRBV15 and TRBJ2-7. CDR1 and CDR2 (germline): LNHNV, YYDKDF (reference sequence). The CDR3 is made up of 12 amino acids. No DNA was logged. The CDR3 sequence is CATSRDRYEQYF. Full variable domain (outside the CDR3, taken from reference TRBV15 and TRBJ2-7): DAMVIQNPRYQVTQFGKPVTLSCSQTLNHNVMYWYQQKSSQAPKLLFHYYDKDFNNEADTPDNFQSRRPNTSFCFLDIRSPGLGDTAMYLCATSRDRYEQYFGPGTRLTVT.

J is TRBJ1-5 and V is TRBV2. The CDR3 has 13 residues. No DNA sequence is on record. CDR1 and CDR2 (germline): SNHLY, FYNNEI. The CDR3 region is CASTYGAGQPQHF. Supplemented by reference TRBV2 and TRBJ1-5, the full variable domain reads EPEVTQTPSHQVTQMGQEVILRCVPISNHLYFYWYRQILGQKVEFLVSFYNNEISEKSEIFDDQFSVERPDGSNFTLKIRSTKLEDSAMYFCASTYGAGQPQHFGDGTRLSIL.

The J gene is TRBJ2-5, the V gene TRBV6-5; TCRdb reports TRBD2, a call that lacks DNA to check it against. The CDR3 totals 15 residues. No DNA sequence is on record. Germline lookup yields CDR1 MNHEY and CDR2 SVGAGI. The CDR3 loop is CASSSGLTMQETQYF.

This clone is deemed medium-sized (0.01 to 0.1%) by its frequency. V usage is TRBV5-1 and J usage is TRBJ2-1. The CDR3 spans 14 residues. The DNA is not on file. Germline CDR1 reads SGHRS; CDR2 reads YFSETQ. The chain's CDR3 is CASSLGAQRDEQFF.

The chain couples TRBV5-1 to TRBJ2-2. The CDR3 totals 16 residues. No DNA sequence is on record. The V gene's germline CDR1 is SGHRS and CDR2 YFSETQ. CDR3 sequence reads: CASSLIPGANTGELFF.

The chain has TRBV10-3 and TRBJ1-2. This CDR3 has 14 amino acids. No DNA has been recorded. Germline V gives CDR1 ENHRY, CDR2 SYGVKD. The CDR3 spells CAISEGTVNYGYTF.

CDR3 sequence: CASSPRTHTEAFF. The gene calls are TRBV25-1 and TRBJ1-1. Germline CDR1 is MGHDK and CDR2 is SYGVNS. This CDR3 region has 13 residues. No DNA is listed.

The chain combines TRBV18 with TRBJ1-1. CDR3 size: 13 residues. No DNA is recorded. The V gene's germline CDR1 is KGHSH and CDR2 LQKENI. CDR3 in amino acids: CASSPGLNTEAFF. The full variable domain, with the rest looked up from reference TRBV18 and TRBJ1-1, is NAGVMQNPRHLVRRRGQEARLRCSPMKGHSHVYWYRQLPEEGLKFMVYLQKENIIDESGMPKERFSAEFPKEGPSILRIQQVVRGDSAAYFCASSPGLNTEAFFGQGTRLTVV.

The CDR3 spells CASSLGPATNEKLFF. The rearrangement joins TRBV5-1 to TRBJ1-4. The CDR3 loop spans 15 amino acids. The nucleotide record is missing. CDR1 and CDR2 (germline): SGHRS, YFSETQ. Full variable domain (remainder filled in from reference TRBV5-1 and TRBJ1-4): KAGVTQTPRYLIKTRGQQVTLSCSPISGHRSVSWYQQTPGQGLQFLFEYFSETQRNKGNFPGRFSGRQFSNSRSEMNVSTLELGDSALYLCASSLGPATNEKLFFGSGTQLSVL.